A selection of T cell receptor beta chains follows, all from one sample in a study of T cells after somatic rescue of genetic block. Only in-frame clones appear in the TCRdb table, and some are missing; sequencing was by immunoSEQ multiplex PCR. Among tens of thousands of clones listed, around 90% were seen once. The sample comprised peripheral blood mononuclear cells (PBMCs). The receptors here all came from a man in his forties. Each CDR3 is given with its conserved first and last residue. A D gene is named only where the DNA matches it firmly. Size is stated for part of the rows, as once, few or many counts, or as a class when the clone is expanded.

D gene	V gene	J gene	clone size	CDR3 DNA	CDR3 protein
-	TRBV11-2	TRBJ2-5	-	TGTGCCAGCAGCCTGGGAGAGACCCAGTACTTC	CASSLGETQYF
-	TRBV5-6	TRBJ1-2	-	TGTGCCAGCAGCTTGAGGGGATCGGATGGCTACACCTTC	CASSLRGSDGYTF
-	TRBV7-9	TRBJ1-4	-	TGTGCCAGCAGCCCCCTGGGGGGGGCTGGGGAAAAACTGTTTTTT	CASSPLGGAGEKLFF
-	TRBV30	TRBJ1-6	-	TGTGCCTGGACCACTCAACGGGGCTATAATTCACCCCTCCACTTT	CAWTTQRGYNSPLHF
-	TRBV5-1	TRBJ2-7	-	TGCGCCAGCAGCTTGGACGGAGGGCTTGACGAGCAGTACTTC	CASSLDGGLDEQYF
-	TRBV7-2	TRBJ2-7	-	TGTGCCAGCAGCTTAGCTCCACTCTCCTACGAGCAGTACTTC	CASSLAPLSYEQYF
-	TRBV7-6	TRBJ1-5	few	TGTGCCAGCAGCTTAGCCGGCGGCAATCAGCCCCAGCATTTT	CASSLAGGNQPQHF
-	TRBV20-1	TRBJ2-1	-	TGCAGTGCTAGAGAGGGAAGTGAGCAGTTCTTC	CSAREGSEQFF
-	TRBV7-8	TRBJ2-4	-	TGTGCCAGCAGCCCGCAGGCAATAGTTGGGAACATTCAGTACTTC	CASSPQAIVGNIQYF
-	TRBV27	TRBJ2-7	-	TGTGCCAGCAGTTTATTGGGGGACCCGATCTCCTACGAGCAGTACTTC	CASSLLGDPISYEQYF
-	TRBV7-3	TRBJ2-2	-	TGTGCCAGCAGCCCAAGTTGGGCGACGAACACCGGGGAGCTGTTTTTT	CASSPSWATNTGELFF
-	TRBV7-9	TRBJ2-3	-	TGTGCCAGCAGCTTATCAGGGGCCGGCACAGATACGCAGTATTTT	CASSLSGAGTDTQYF
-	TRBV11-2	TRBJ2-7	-	TGTGCCAGCAGTGGTATAAACGTGGGAACCCTCTCCTACGAGCAGTACTTC	CASSGINVGTLSYEQYF
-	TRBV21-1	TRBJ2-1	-	TGTGCCAGCAGCGCCAATTGGACAGACGGCAATGAGCAGTTCTTC	CASSANWTDGNEQFF
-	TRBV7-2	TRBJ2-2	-	TGTGCCAGCAGCTTGGACAGCCTGACCGGGGAGCTGTTTTTT	CASSLDSLTGELFF
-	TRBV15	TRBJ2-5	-	TGTGCCACCAGCCTCGGCCGGGGGCTAAGCCAAGAGACCCAGTACTTC	CATSLGRGLSQETQYF
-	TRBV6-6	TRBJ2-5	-	TGTGCCAGCAGAGAGACAGGAGGTCAAGAGACCCAGTACTTC	CASRETGGQETQYF
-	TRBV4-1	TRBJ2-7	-	TGCGCCAGCAGCCCCTTGGAGCGCCTCTCCTACGAGCAGTACTTC	CASSPLERLSYEQYF
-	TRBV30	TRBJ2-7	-	TGTGCCTGGACAGGGGACACCTACGAGCAGTACTTC	CAWTGDTYEQYF
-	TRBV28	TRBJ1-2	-	TGTGCCAGCAGTTTGAGGGACACCGGTGGCGGCTACACCTTC	CASSLRDTGGGYTF
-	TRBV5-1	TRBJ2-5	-	TGCGCCAGCAGCTTGGGTAGGGCAGTCCAAGAGACCCAGTACTTC	CASSLGRAVQETQYF
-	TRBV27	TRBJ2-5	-	TGTGCCAGCAGTTTTAGCTGGTTGAGCGCCGAGACCCAGTACTTC	CASSFSWLSAETQYF
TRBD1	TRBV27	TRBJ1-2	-	TGTGCCAGCAGCCTGCTTGTGCGACAGGGCTTAGCTTTCCCCTACACCTTC	CASSLLVRQGLAFPYTF
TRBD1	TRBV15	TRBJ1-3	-	TGTGCCACCAGCACTGACAGGGAAACTGGAAACACCATATATTTT	CATSTDRETGNTIYF
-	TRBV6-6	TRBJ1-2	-	TGTGCCAGCAGTTACCTCAATCGAGGGGAAAGCTATGGCTACACCTTC	CASSYLNRGESYGYTF
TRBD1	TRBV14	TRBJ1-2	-	TGTGCCAGCAGCCTTAACTACAGGGGGCAAGGCTACACCTTC	CASSLNYRGQGYTF
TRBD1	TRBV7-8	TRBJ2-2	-	TGTGCCAGCAGCCCCCGGGACAGGGGCACCGGGGAGCTGTTTTTT	CASSPRDRGTGELFF
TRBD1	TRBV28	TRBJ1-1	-	TGTGCCAGCAGTTCCTGGACAGGGACGAACACTGAAGCTTTCTTT	CASSSWTGTNTEAFF